This T cell receptor (beta chain) was found in a study of blood T cell repertoires in COVID-19 (TCRdb year 2020). Regarding the research as a whole: The collaborator samples originated in the United States, Italy and Spain and spanned the acute and convalescent phases of COVID-19. Where available, HLA class I and class II types were taken from metadata supplied by the sample provider and were not determined by assay-based typing. A de-identified subject ID, COVID-19 status, age in years and sex were almost always included in the sample metadata. The dataset comprised deeply sampled blood TCRbeta repertoires from subjects exposed to, actively infected with, or recovered from COVID-19. The repertoires were released in a freely available public database meant as a resource for research on the immune response to SARS-CoV-2. The prospective study material was composed of cDNA or gDNA derived from T cells, B-cell-depleted T cells, or PBMCs. Samples were obtained from the ongoing ImmuneRACE study (first 160 participants) and from about 1,300 subjects provided by 6 global collaborators. Broader findings and caveats from the paper: Clinical and demographic metadata were provided uncurated, with the amount varying by source and participant.

Whole blood was collected in K2EDTA tubes by collaborating institutions according to the institutions' own protocols. For TCRbeta analysis, collaborators shipped samples as frozen whole blood, isolated PBMCs, or DNA extracted from either of those sample types. Compared with germline, V lacks 8 bases and J lacks 6 bases; bases without a gene match: 7. Its CDR3 holds 12 amino acids, cysteine through phenylalanine. The DNA shown is the 36-base CDR3, in frame from base 1. CDR1 and CDR2, per the germline V gene, are SGHDN and FVKESK. TCRbeta CDR3 regions were amplified from genomic DNA using the immunoSEQ Assay, a bias-controlled multiplex PCR. The study's own analysis went as follows. Within the assay, amplification of reference gene primers was used to estimate how many nucleated cells each sample contained. To quantify the absolute abundance of each unique TCRbeta CDR3 rearrangement, sequence reads were collapsed and filtered. For each sample, productive Simpson clonality was calculated as the square root of Simpson's diversity index across productive rearrangements. Imported from immuneACCESS, the table was reduced by TCRdb to in-frame sequences with V and J called. These copies leave out some clones; in studies compared against another copy, an unresolved V gene accounts for under half, and the cause of the remainder is not known. Clone size and the V and J calls come from that table; the DNA yielded D and trimming. The sample yields under 140,000 clones; about 72% were counted once. The top ten constitute about 7.1% of the sample.

Of note for this clone: What this receptor recognizes is not known. Per-base quality was not reported, and no clone a single base away is much larger than it.

Sequenced: peripheral blood. The TCR was taken from a woman aged 55-70 years with acute or convalescent COVID-19. In this chain, TRBV14 is recombined with TRBJ2-7, with 7 central nucleotides matching TRBD2. The bases are TGTGCCAGCGCCCATTCGGGGGGCGAGCAGTACTTC. The resulting protein is CASAHSGGEQYF.